This TCR beta chain came from a study of T cell responses to AZD1222 COVID-19 vaccine (dated by TCRdb to the early 2020s). Looking at the study overall: A total of 240 or so trial participants underwent TCR sequencing, of whom 207 had received two doses of AZD1222 and about 25 had received two doses of the MenACWY control vaccine. Trial participants were enrolled by age into 18-55, 56-69 and 70-plus year subgroups, with approximately 160, 26 and 62 TCR-sequenced participants respectively.

Trimmed from V: 3 bases; trimmed from J: 7 bases; junction bases lacking a gene match: 3. From the cysteine up to the phenylalanine, the CDR3 has a length of 13 residues. The CDR3 DNA has 39 bases and is translated from base 1. As encoded in the germline V gene, CDR1 is SGDLS while CDR2 is YYNGEE. The sample's time point, from its label and the paper: about 28 days (+/-7) after the second vaccine dose. AZD1222 recipients given second doses at about 4 weeks or at about 12 weeks were pooled, since spike-specific TCR depth and breadth were not found to differ between the two schedules. Vaccinee samples came from UK trials COV001 and COV002, including a single-blind randomized controlled phase 2/3 trial of AZD1222 (ChAdOx1 nCoV-19) in healthy adults. For TCRbeta chain sequencing, PBMC samples from trial participants were taken at day 0 and at day 28 after the second dose. This clone was observed a few times. Its specific antigen is unknown. No base quality values were provided; no much bigger clone lies one nucleotide off.

On the study overall, not on this receptor specifically: Because no day 14 peak-response samples were available, the repertoires could be characterized only after the peak T cell response. After two AZD1222 doses, both the breadth and the depth of spike-specific TCRs were significantly higher than at day 0 and than in MenACWY recipients. Epitopes outside the regions mutated in the B.1.351 and B.1.1.7 variants were reportedly recognized by nearly half of the unique spike-specific TCRs. Most participants were white British and females outnumbered males, and the authors suggested that clonal diversity may have been underestimated. The whole spike protein was spanned by vaccine-associated CD4 TCRs, and dominant responses were seen in regions 160-218 and 743-854. Conclusions about previously exposed vaccinees are limited, since just a handful of AZD1222 recipients were seropositive for SARS-CoV-2 at baseline. The 56-69-year group was small, and its depth increase did not reach significance, likely because of low power.

The CDR3 regions of human TCRbeta chains were analyzed by immunosequencing. As for the original processing: Repertoire TCRs were checked for matches against a reference library of SARS-CoV-2-specific TCRs that had been generated using the MIRA antigen-specificity platform. Breadth was defined as the fraction of unique TCRs that were SARS-CoV-2-associated. Depth was defined as the fraction of total T cells that were SARS-CoV-2-associated. Using the MIRA data, each spike-specific TCR was mapped to the spike region that the TCR reacts to and placed in a CD4 or CD8 class. Log10-transformed breadth and depth values were compared by one-way ANOVA with Sidak's multiple comparisons tests. This is the immuneACCESS table as TCRdb keeps it, with only in-frame sequences that have V and J called. A part of the clones is gone; compared with another copy, unresolved V genes explain less than half, and the rest is unexplained. For V, J and clone size, that table is used; D and trimming come from the DNA. In all, the sample holds tens of thousands of clones, and less than 95% of those were seen once. 2.5% to 4% of the sample is in the top ten clones.

The material sequenced was peripheral blood, taken 28 days after the second AZD1222 dose. In this chain, TRBV9 is recombined with TRBJ1-2, with 10 bases aligning to TRBD1. The sequence derives from an adult who received the AZD1222 COVID-19 vaccine. The DNA is as follows: TGTGCCAGCAGCGGCGGGACAGGGGCTGGCTACACCTTC. This is translated as CASSGGTGAGYTF.